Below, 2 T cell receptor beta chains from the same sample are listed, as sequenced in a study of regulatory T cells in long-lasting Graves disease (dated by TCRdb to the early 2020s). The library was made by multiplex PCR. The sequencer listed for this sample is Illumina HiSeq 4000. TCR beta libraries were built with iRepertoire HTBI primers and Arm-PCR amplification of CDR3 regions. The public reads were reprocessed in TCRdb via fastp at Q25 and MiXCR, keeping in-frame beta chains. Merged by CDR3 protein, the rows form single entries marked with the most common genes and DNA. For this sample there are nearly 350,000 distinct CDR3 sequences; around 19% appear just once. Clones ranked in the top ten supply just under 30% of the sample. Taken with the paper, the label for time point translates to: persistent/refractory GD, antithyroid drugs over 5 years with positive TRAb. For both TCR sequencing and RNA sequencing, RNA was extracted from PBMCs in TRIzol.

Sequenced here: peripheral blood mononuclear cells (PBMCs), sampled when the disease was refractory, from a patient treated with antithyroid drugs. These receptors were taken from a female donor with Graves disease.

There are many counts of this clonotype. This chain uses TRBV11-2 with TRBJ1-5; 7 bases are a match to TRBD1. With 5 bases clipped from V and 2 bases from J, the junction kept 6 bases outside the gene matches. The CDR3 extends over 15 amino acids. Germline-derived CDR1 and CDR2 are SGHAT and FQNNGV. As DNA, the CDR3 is TGTGCCAGCAGCGCCGTAACAGGGGGCAATCAGCCCCAGCATTTT. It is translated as CASSAVTGGNQPQHF.

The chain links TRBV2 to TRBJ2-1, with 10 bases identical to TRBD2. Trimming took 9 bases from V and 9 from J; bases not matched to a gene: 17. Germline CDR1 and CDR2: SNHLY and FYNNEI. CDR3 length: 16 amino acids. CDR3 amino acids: CASPPASGGVLVEQFF. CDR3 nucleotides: TGTGCCAGTCCGCCCGCAAGCGGGGGGGTGTTGGTTGAGCAGTTCTTC.